A selection of T cell receptor beta chains follows, all from one sample in a study of blood T cell repertoires in COVID-19. This table comes from immunoSEQ multiplex PCR, and its TCRdb copy is limited to in-frame clones, with some not included. The data hold 250,000 to 350,000 clones, with around 87% observed a single time. What was sequenced was peripheral blood. The receptors originated from a woman in her 50s who had recovered from COVID-19. The CDR3 runs from the conserved cysteine through the conserved F or W. The D gene is left open where the match is weak. Clone size is given for some rows only: seen once, a few or many times, or a class if the clone is expanded.

v_gene	d_gene	j_gene	abundance	CDR3aa	CDR3nt
TRBV27	.	TRBJ2-7	.	CASGSDYEQYF	TGTGCCAGCGGGAGCGACTACGAGCAGTACTTC
TRBV11-3	.	TRBJ2-3	few	CASSLLNGGTQYF	TGTGCCAGCAGCTTACTTAACGGGGGTACGCAGTATTTT
TRBV29-1	.	TRBJ1-2	once	CSDHSYGYTF	TGCAGCGACCACAGCTATGGCTACACCTTC
TRBV28	TRBD1	TRBJ1-4	.	CASSSLGQGGNEKLFF	TGTGCCAGCAGTTCTCTTGGACAGGGAGGGAATGAAAAACTGTTTTTT
TRBV6-5	.	TRBJ1-5	.	CASSYSWTNNQPQHF	TGTGCCAGCAGTTACTCCTGGACAAACAATCAGCCCCAGCATTTT
TRBV6-5	TRBD2	TRBJ2-7	.	CASSPSGGLPYEQYF	TGTGCCAGCAGCCCCAGCGGGGGGCTTCCCTACGAGCAGTACTTC
TRBV9	.	TRBJ2-1	.	CASSVGLVTSNEQFF	TGTGCCAGCAGCGTAGGGCTAGTCACATCCAATGAGCAGTTCTTC
TRBV10-3	TRBD1	TRBJ2-1	once	CAIRDGQDEQFF	TGTGCCATCAGAGATGGACAGGATGAGCAGTTCTTC
TRBV5-5	.	TRBJ1-5	.	CASSLGLKNQPQHF	TGTGCCAGCAGCTTGGGGCTGAAAAATCAGCCCCAGCATTTT
TRBV12-5	.	TRBJ1-5	.	CASGTDRSNQPQHF	TGTGCTAGTGGCACAGACAGGAGCAATCAGCCCCAGCATTTT
TRBV30	.	TRBJ1-4	once	CAWTPVSGRGEKLFF	TGTGCCTGGACCCCAGTTTCGGGGAGGGGTGAAAAACTGTTTTTT
TRBV4-2	TRBD2	TRBJ2-1	.	CASSQEWTSVYNEQFF	TGTGCCAGCAGCCAAGAGTGGACTAGCGTTTACAATGAGCAGTTCTTC
TRBV5-8	.	TRBJ1-6	.	CATFHAGNQNSPLHF	TGTGCCACCTTTCATGCGGGAAATCAGAATTCACCCCTCCACTTT
TRBV28	TRBD1	TRBJ1-1	once	CASSLISGTGTEAFF	TGTGCCAGCAGTTTAATTTCCGGGACAGGGACTGAAGCTTTCTTT
TRBV6-5	TRBD2	TRBJ2-3	.	CASSYFGTSGRNTQYF	TGTGCCAGCAGTTACTTCGGGACTAGCGGGAGGAATACGCAGTATTTT
TRBV12-3/TRBV12-4	TRBD1	TRBJ2-7	.	CASSNRGDDEQYF	TGTGCCAGCAGCAACAGGGGTGACGACGAGCAGTACTTC
TRBV30	.	TRBJ1-1	.	CAWSVQYTEAFF	TGTGCCTGGAGTGTACAGTACACTGAAGCTTTCTTT
TRBV18	.	TRBJ2-7	once	CASSPPTDRSYEQYF	TGTGCCAGCTCCCCCCCTACAGACCGATCCTACGAGCAGTACTTC
TRBV27	.	TRBJ1-6	few	CASKAGPVKESPLHF	TGTGCCAGCAAAGCAGGCCCAGTAAAAGAGTCACCCCTCCACTTT
TRBV5-1	TRBD1	TRBJ2-5	.	CASSFPRQGVGETQYF	TGCGCCAGCAGTTTTCCGCGACAGGGGGTAGGGGAGACCCAGTACTTC
TRBV7-8	.	TRBJ2-2	.	CASTKGRGGTGELFF	TGTGCCAGCACCAAGGGCAGGGGTGGCACCGGGGAGCTGTTTTTT
TRBV10-3	.	TRBJ2-7	.	CAISDRVPTYEQYF	TGTGCCATCAGTGACAGGGTCCCCACCTACGAGCAGTACTTC
TRBV24-1	.	TRBJ2-5	.	CATSDRPGLQETQYF	TGTGCCACCAGTGACCGACCGGGACTTCAAGAGACCCAGTACTTC
TRBV7-9	.	TRBJ2-1	.	CASSFPSVGWAGNEQFF	TGTGCCAGCAGCTTCCCTAGCGTTGGGTGGGCGGGCAATGAGCAGTTCTTC
TRBV5-1	TRBD2	TRBJ2-5	.	CASSTRTSGIQETQYF	TGCGCCAGCAGCACTCGGACTAGCGGGATACAAGAGACCCAGTACTTC
TRBV24-1	TRBD2	TRBJ2-3	.	CATSEGLAGTDTQYF	TGTGCCACCAGTGAGGGACTAGCGGGGACAGATACGCAGTATTTT
TRBV7-2	.	TRBJ2-1	few	CASSSPGKQNEQFF	TGTGCCAGCAGCTCTCCGGGGAAACAGAATGAGCAGTTCTTC
TRBV6-1	.	TRBJ1-1	.	CASTQAGRHSMNTEAFF	TGTGCCAGCACTCAAGCCGGGAGGCACAGCATGAACACTGAAGCTTTCTTT
TRBV30	.	TRBJ1-3	.	CAWDAGAGNTIYF	TGTGCCTGGGACGCGGGGGCTGGAAACACCATATATTTT
TRBV5-5	TRBD2	TRBJ2-1	.	CASSPRTSGGLYNEQFF	TGTGCCAGCAGCCCAAGGACTAGCGGGGGCTTATACAATGAGCAGTTCTTC
TRBV18	TRBD1	TRBJ1-1	.	CASSPLGQVNTEAFF	TGTGCCAGCTCACCCCTGGGACAGGTCAACACTGAAGCTTTCTTT
TRBV6-5	TRBD2	TRBJ2-1	once	CASSPRILAGPEQFF	TGTGCCAGCAGTCCCCGTATACTAGCGGGACCTGAGCAGTTCTTC
TRBV2	.	TRBJ2-1	.	CASSVRGLAYNEQFF	TGTGCCAGCTCCGTCAGGGGCCTAGCCTACAATGAGCAGTTCTTC
TRBV3-1/TRBV3-2	TRBD2	TRBJ2-1	.	CASSSSGSDEQFF	TGTGCCAGCAGCAGTAGCGGGAGCGATGAGCAGTTCTTC
TRBV10-3	.	TRBJ1-2	.	CAISESGRDGYTF	TGTGCCATCAGTGAGTCAGGTCGGGATGGCTACACCTTC
TRBV7-6	.	TRBJ2-1	.	CASSFWRNEQFF	TGTGCCAGCAGCTTTTGGCGGAATGAGCAGTTCTTC
TRBV28	.	TRBJ1-4	.	CASRHMGGAEKLFF	TGTGCCAGCAGGCATATGGGAGGCGCGGAAAAACTGTTTTTT
TRBV28	TRBD2	TRBJ2-1	.	CASSQRGSSYNEQFF	TGTGCCAGCAGCCAGCGGGGTAGCTCCTACAATGAGCAGTTCTTC
TRBV19	.	TRBJ2-6	.	CASTQQQGLGSGANVLTF	TGTGCCAGTACTCAGCAGCAGGGGTTGGGCTCTGGGGCCAACGTCCTGACTTTC